The clone carrying this T cell receptor (beta chain) is medium-sized by share. The antigen remains unidentified. From live CD3+CD8+TCRalphabeta+ cells, four PD-1 and/or TIGIT subsets were sorted. The CDR3 runs to 16 residues. CDR1 and CDR2 (germline): WSHSY, SAAADI. The junction had 11 bases not matched to a gene; V was cut back by 7 bases and J by 5 bases. The data belong to a study of circulating CD8 cells and anti-PD-1 response in melanoma. Overall study: Every 2 weeks, patients got 3 mg/kg nivolumab intravenously. Findings and limits, study-wide: Subset repertoires were largely private at M1, with under 7% shared. DNEG was most diverse; TIGIT repertoires were least diverse. No tumor material was available, so peptide assays assessed reactivity.

Using approximately 14 ng of total RNA, TCR libraries were made with the QIAseq Immune Repertoire TCR panel. TCRdb passed the reads through MiXCR, listing each CDR3 protein once. Of 400 to 600 distinct CDR3 sequences listed, 9% to 10% are singletons. The TCR sequence derives from a human donor with melanoma. J is TRBJ2-1 and V is TRBV10-2; 10 bases fit TRBD2. The sample here was CD8+ T cells from PBMCs, taken at baseline or after one month of anti-PD-1 therapy (not recorded which). The CDR3 nucleotides read TGCGCCAGCACCGGACTCCTAGCGGGGGATAACAATGAGCAGTTCTTC. Its protein product is CASTGLLAGDNNEQFF.